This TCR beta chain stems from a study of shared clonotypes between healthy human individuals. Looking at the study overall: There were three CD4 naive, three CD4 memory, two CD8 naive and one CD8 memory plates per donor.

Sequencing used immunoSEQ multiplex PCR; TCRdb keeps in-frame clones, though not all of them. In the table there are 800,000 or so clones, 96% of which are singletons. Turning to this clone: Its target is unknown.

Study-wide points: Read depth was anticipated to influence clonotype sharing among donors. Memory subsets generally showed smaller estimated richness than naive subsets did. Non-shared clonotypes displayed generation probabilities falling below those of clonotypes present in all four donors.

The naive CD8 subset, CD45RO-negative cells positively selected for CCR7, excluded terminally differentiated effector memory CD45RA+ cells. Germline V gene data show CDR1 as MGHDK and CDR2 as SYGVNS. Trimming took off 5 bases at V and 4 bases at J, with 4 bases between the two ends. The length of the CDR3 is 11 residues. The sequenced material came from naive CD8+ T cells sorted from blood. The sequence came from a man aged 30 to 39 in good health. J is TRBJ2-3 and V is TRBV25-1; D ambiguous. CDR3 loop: CASSYADTQYF. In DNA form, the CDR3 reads TGTGCCAGCAGTTACGCAGATACGCAGTATTTT.